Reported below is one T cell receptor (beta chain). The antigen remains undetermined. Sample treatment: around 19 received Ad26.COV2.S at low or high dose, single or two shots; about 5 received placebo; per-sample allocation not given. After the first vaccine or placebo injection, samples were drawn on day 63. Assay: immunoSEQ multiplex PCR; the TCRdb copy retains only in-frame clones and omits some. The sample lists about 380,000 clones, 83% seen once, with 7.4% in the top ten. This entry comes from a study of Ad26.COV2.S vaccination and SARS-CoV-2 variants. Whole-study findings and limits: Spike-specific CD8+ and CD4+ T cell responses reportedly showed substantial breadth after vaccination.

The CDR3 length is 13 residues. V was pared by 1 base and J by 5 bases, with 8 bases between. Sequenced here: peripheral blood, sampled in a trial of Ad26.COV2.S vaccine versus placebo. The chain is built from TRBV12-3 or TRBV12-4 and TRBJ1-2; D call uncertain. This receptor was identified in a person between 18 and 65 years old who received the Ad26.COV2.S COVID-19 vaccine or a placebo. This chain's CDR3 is CASSLGIIYGYTF. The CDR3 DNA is TGTGCCAGCAGTTTAGGTATCATTTATGGCTACACCTTC.